This TCR beta chain was captured by sequencing in a study of blood T cell repertoires in COVID-19. Study context: Whether acute or convalescent, the COVID-19 samples came from the United States, Italy and Spain. T cells, B-cell-depleted T cells, or PBMCs supplied cDNA or gDNA.

Residents of 20 to 25 US areas, aged about 18 to 95 years, made up the participants. The V and J ends lost 6 bases and 4 bases, in that order; junction bases with no gene match: 6. The CDR3 extends over 13 amino acids. Profiling relied on immunoSEQ multiplex PCR, and the TCRdb table lists in-frame clones only, not all of them. The sample records some 260,000 clones, approximately 90% being singletons. Sample: PBMCs or T cells enriched from blood (not recorded which). This clonotype was sampled from a man in his forties who had recovered from COVID-19. V usage is TRBV12-3 or TRBV12-4 and J usage is TRBJ2-7; 7 bases fit TRBD1. CDR3 DNA sequence: TGTGCCAGCAGGAGGACAGGTCAGTACGAGCAGTACTTC. Amino acids: CASRRTGQYEQYF.